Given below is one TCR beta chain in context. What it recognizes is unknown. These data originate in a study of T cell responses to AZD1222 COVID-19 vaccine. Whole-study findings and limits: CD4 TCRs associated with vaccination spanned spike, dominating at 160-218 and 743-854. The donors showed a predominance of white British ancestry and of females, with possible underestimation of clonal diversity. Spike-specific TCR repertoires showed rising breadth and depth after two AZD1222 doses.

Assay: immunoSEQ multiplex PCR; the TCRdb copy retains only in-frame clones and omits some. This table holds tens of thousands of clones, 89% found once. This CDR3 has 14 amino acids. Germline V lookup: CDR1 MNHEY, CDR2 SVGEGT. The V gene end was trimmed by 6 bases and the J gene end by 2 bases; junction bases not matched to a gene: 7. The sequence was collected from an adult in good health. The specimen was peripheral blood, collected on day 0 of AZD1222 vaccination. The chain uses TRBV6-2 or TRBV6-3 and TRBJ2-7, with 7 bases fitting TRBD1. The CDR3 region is CASSPPGQPYEQYF. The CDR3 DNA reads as TGTGCCAGCAGCCCTCCGGGACAGCCCTACGAGCAGTACTTC.